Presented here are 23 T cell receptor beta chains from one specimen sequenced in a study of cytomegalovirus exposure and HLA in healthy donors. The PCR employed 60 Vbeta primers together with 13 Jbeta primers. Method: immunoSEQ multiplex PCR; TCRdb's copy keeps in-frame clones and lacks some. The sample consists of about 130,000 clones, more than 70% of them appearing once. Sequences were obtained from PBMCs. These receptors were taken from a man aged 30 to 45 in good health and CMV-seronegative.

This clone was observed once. DNA for the CDR3: TGTGCCAGCAGCCGGTCGTTGGGGCTAGGTGGCTACACCTTC. Translating gives CASSRSLGLGGYTF. The chain employs TRBV5-5 and TRBJ1-2; D is perhaps TRBD1 (5 bases). The ends were cut back, 4 bases at V and 7 bases at J, with 17 bases in the middle. The CDR3 is made up of 14 amino acids. Per germline, CDR1 SGHKS and CDR2 YYEKEE (reference sequence). Full variable domain (remainder filled in from reference TRBV5-5 and TRBJ1-2): DAGVTQSPTHLIKTRGQQVTLRCSPISGHKSVSWYQQVLGQGPQFIFQYYEKEERGRGNFPDRFSARQFPNYSSELNVNALLLGDSALYLCASSRSLGLGGYTFGSGTRLTVV.

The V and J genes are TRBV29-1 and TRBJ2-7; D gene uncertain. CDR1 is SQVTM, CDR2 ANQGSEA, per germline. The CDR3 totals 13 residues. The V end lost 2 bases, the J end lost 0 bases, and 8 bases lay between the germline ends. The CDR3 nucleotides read TGCAGCGTTGAACTCAGTCTCTCCTACGAGCAGTACTTC. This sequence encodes CSVELSLSYEQYF.

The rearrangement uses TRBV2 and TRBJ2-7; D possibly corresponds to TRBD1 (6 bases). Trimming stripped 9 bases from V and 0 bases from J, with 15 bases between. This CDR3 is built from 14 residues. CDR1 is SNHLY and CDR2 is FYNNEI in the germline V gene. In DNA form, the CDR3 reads TGTGCCAGGGAAAGAAAGACAGGCTCCTACGAGCAGTACTTC. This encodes CARERKTGSYEQYF. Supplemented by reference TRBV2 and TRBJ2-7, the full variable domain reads EPEVTQTPSHQVTQMGQEVILRCVPISNHLYFYWYRQILGQKVEFLVSFYNNEISEKSEIFDDQFSVERPDGSNFTLKIRSTKLEDSAMYFCARERKTGSYEQYFGPGTRLTVT.

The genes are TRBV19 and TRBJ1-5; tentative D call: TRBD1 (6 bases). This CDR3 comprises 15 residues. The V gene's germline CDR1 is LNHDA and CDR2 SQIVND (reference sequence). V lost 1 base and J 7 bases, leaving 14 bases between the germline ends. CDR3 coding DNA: TGTGCCAGTAGTATAGGAGGGGGTGTGGGCCAGCCCCAGCATTTT. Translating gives CASSIGGGVGQPQHF.

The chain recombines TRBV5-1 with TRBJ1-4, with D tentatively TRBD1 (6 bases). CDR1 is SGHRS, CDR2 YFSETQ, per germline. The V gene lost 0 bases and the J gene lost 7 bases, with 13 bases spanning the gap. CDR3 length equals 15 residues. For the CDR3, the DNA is TGCGCCAGCAGCTTGGCCCTCAGGGGCGGTGAAAAACTGTTTTTT. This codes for CASSLALRGGEKLFF. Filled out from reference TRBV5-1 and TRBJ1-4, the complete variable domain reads KAGVTQTPRYLIKTRGQQVTLSCSPISGHRSVSWYQQTPGQGLQFLFEYFSETQRNKGNFPGRFSGRQFSNSRSEMNVSTLELGDSALYLCASSLALRGGEKLFFGSGTQLSVL.

CDR3 sequence reads: CASRPQNRILSTDTQYF. Here the CDR3 DNA reads TGTGCCAGCAGGCCACAGAACAGGATCCTCAGCACAGATACGCAGTATTTT. V gene TRBV7-8 combines with J gene TRBJ2-3, with TRBD1 as a possible D gene (5 bases). Germline assignment: CDR1 SGHVS and CDR2 FQNEAQ. CDR3 length: 17 residues. V was shortened by 6 bases and J by 0 bases, with 19 bases between the two germline ends. Variable domain in full (rest from reference TRBV7-8 and TRBJ2-3): GAGVSQSPRYKVAKRGQDVALRCDPISGHVSLFWYQQALGQGPEFLTYFQNEAQLDKSGLPSDRFFAERPEGSVSTLKIQRTQQEDSAVYLCASRPQNRILSTDTQYFGPGTRLTVL.

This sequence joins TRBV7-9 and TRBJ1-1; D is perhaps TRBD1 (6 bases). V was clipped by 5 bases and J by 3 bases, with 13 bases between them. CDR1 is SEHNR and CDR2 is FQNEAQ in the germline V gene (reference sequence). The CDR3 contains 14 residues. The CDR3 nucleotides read TGTGCCAGCAGCCCACAGGGATCGGACACTGAAGCTTTCTTT. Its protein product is CASSPQGSDTEAFF.

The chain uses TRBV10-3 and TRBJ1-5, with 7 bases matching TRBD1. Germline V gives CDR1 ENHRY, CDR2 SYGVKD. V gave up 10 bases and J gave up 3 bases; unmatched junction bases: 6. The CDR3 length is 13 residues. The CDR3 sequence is CASGQADNQPQHF. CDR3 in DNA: TGTGCCAGCGGACAGGCCGACAATCAGCCCCAGCATTTT.

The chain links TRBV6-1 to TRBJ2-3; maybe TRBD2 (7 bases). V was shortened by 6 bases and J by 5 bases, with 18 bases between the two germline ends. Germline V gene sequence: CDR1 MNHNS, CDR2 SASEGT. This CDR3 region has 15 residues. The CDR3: CASSRSEGGGDTQYF. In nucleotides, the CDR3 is TGTGCCAGCAGCCGGTCCGAGGGGGGGGGAGATACGCAGTATTTT.

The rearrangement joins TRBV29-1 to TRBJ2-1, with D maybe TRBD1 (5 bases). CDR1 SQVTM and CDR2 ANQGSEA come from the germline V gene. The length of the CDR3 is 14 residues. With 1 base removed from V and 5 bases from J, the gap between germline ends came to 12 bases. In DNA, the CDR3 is TGCAGCGTTGAAGCTCAGGGTGTGCACAATGAGCAGTTCTTC. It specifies CSVEAQGVHNEQFF.

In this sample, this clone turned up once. The CDR3 nucleotides read TGTGCCAGAAATCGACGGAGCGCAGGGGCCAACGTCCTGACTTTC. Translating it yields CARNRRSAGANVLTF. The gene calls are TRBV2 and TRBJ2-6; D not resolved. Per germline, CDR1 SNHLY and CDR2 FYNNEI. This CDR3 spans 15 amino acids. V dropped 9 bases and J dropped 4 bases, with 16 bases sitting between them.

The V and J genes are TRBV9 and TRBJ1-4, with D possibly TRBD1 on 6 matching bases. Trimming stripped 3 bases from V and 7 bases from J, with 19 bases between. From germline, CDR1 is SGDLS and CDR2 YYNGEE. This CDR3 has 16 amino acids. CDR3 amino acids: CASSAGTSGSGEKLFF. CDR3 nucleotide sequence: TGTGCCAGCAGCGCAGGGACATCGGGGTCGGGTGAAAAACTGTTTTTT. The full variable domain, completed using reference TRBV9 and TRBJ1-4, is DSGVTQTPKHLITATGQRVTLRCSPRSGDLSVYWYQQSLDQGLQFLIQYYNGEERAKGNILERFSAQQFPDLHSELNLSSLELGDSALYFCASSAGTSGSGEKLFFGSGTQLSVL.

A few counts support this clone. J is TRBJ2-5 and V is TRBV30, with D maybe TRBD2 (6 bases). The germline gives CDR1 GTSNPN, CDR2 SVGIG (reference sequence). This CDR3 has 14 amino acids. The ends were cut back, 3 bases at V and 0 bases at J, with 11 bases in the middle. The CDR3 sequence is CAWRGLPHQETQYF. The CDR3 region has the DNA TGTGCCTGGAGAGGACTACCTCACCAAGAGACCCAGTACTTC.

The CDR3 is CASSAQLAGDWNEQFF. In nucleotides, the CDR3 is TGTGCCAGCAGCGCCCAACTAGCGGGAGATTGGAATGAGCAGTTCTTC. The genes are TRBV7-9 and TRBJ2-1, with TRBD2 identical over 11 bases. The V gene end was trimmed by 5 bases and the J gene end by 7 bases; junction bases not matched to a gene: 10. The CDR3 length is 16 residues. CDR1 is SEHNR and CDR2 is FQNEAQ in the germline V gene (reference sequence).

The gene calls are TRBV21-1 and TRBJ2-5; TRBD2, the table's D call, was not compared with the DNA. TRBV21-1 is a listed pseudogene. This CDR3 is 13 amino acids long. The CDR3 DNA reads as TGTGCCAGCAGCATACGCCGACGGGTTACCCAGTACTTC. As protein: CASSIRRRVTQYF.

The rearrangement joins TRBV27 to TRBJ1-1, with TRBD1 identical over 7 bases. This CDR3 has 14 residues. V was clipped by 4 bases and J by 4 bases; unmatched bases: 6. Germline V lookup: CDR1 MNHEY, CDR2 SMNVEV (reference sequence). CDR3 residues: CASSSTGKSTEAFF. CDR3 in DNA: TGTGCCAGCAGTTCGACAGGGAAGAGCACTGAAGCTTTCTTT.

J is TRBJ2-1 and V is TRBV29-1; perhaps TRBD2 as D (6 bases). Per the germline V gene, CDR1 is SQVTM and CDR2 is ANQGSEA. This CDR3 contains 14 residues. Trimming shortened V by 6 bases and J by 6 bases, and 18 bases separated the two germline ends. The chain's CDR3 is CSVGSGAPGNEQFF. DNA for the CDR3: TGCAGCGTAGGTAGCGGAGCCCCTGGCAATGAGCAGTTCTTC.

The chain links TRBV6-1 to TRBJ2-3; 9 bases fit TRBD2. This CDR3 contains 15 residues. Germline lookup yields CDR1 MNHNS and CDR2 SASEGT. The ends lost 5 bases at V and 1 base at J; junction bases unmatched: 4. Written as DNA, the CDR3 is TGTGCCAGCAGTTTCCAGCGGGAGGGCACAGATACGCAGTATTTT. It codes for CASSFQREGTDTQYF.

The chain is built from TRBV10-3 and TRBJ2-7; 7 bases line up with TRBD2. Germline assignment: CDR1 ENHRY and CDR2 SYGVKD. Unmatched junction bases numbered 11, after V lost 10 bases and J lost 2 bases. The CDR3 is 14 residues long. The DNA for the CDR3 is TGTGCCACGATCCGGGGGGTAGGGGCCTACGAGCAGTACTTC. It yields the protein CATIRGVGAYEQYF.

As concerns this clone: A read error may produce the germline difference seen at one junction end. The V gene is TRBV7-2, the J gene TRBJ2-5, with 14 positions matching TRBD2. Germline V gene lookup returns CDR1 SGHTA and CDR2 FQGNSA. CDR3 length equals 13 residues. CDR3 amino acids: CASSQTSGRVPDF. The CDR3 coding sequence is TGTGCCAGCAGCCAGACTAGCGGGAGGGTACCGGACTTC.

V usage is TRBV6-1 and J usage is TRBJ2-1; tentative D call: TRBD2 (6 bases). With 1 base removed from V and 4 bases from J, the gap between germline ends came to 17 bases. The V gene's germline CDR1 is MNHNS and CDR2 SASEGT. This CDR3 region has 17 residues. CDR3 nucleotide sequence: TGTGCCAGCAGTGAAGGGGTACGGCGGGACGCGTACAATGAGCAGTTCTTC. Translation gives CASSEGVRRDAYNEQFF.

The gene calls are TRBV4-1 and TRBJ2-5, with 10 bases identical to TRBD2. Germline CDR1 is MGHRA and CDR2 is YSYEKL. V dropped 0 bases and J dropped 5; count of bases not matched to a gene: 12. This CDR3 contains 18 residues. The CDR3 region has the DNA TGCGCCAGCAGCCAAGATGGGCTAGCGGGAGTTTATGGGGAGACCCAGTACTTC. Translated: CASSQDGLAGVYGETQYF.

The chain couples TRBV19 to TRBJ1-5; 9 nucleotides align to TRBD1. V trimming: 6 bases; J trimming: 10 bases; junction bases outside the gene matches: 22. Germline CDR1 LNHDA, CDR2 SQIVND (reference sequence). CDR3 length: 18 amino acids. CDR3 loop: CASSARSLNRGRFEPQHF. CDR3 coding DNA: TGTGCCAGTAGCGCCAGGAGTCTGAACAGGGGGCGATTTGAACCCCAGCATTTT.